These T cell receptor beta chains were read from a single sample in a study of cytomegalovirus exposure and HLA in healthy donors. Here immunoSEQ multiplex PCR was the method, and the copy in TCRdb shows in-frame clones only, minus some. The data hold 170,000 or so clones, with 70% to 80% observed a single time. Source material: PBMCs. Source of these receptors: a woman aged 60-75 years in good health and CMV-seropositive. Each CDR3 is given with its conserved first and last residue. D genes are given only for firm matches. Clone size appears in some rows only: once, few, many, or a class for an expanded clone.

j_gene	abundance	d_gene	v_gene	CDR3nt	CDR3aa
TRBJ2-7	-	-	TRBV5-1	TGCGCCAGCAGCTTGCGGGCAGGGGGGAGCAACGAGCAGTACTTC	CASSLRAGGSNEQYF
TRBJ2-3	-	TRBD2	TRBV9	TGTGCCAGCAGTCCCGGGACTAGGGACACAGATACGCAGTATTTT	CASSPGTRDTDTQYF
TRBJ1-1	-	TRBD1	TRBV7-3	TGTGCCAGCAGCTTAGACAGGGAAACTGAAGCTTTCTTT	CASSLDRETEAFF
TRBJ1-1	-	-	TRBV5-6	TGTGCCAGCAGCTTGTCTCCACAGCAGAACACTGAAGCTTTCTTT	CASSLSPQQNTEAFF
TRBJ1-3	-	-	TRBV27	TGTGCCAGCAGTTTTTATTCCGGGGGGCTCGCTGGAAACACCATATATTTT	CASSFYSGGLAGNTIYF
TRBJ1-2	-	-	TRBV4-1	TGCGCCAGCAGCCAAGAGATTGGACTGAGTAGCTATGGCTACACCTTC	CASSQEIGLSSYGYTF
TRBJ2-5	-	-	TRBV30	TGTGCCTCCGCCGTAGGACTTCAAGAGACCCAGTACTTC	CASAVGLQETQYF
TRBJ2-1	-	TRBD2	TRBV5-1	TGCGCCAGCAGCTTGTGGACAGCCGGGACTAGCGGGAGGGGCAATGAGCAGTTCTTC	CASSLWTAGTSGRGNEQFF
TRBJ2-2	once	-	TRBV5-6	TGTGCCAGCAGCTTACAGCCTGGCGGGGAGCTGTTTTTT	CASSLQPGGELFF
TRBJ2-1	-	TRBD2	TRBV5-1	TGCGCCAGCAGCTTGGCGGGGGGGACCTACAATGAGCAGTTCTTC	CASSLAGGTYNEQFF
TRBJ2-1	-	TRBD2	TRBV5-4	TGTGCCAGCAGCTGGGGACTAGCGGGGAACAATGAGCAGTTCTTC	CASSWGLAGNNEQFF
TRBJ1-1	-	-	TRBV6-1	TGTGCCAGCAGCTCCACGAGTGTCCCGCGAGCTTTCTTT	CASSSTSVPRAFF
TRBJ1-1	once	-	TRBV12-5	TGTGCTAGTGGTTTGGATGCAGCTGAAGCTTTCTTT	CASGLDAAEAFF
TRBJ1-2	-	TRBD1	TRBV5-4	TGTGCCAGCAGTCCCGGGACAGACTACTATGGCTACACCTTC	CASSPGTDYYGYTF
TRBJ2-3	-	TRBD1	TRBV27	TGTGCCAGCAGTTACGAGGGGGACAGGGGACTTACAGATACGCAGTATTTT	CASSYEGDRGLTDTQYF
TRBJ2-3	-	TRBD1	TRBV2	TGTGCCAGCAGTGAACAGGGGGCCCCAGATACGCAGTATTTT	CASSEQGAPDTQYF
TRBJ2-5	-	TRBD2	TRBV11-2	TGTGCCAGCACACTGAGCGGGGGGTTTCAAGAGACCCAGTACTTC	CASTLSGGFQETQYF
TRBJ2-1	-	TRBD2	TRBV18	TGTGCCAGCTCACCACCTAGTAGCGGGAGGGCCTATGAGCAGTTCTTC	CASSPPSSGRAYEQFF
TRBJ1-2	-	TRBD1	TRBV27	TGTGCCAGCAGTCCTCGACAGGGCCTGAGTGGCTACACCTTC	CASSPRQGLSGYTF
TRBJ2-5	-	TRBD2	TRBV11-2	TGTGCCAGCAGGGCCGGGTCTAGCGGTCCAACAGGAAAAGAGACCCAGTACTTC	CASRAGSSGPTGKETQYF
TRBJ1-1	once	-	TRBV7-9	TGTGCCAGCAGCTTAGGAGGAGGGCTGAACACTGAAGCTTTCTTT	CASSLGGGLNTEAFF
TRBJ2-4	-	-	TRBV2	TGTGCCAGCAGCCAGGGAATAGCCAAAAACAGTCAGTACTTC	CASSQGIAKNSQYF
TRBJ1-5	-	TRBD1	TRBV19	TGTGCCAGTAGTTCCCGGACAGGGGCACGATATAGCAATCAGCCCCAGCATTTT	CASSSRTGARYSNQPQHF
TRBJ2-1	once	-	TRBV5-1	TGCGCCAGCAGCTTGGACAGTTACAATGAGCAGTTCTTC	CASSLDSYNEQFF
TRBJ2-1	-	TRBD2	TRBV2	TGTGCCAGCAGCGGGACTAGCGGACTCAATGAGCAGTTCTTC	CASSGTSGLNEQFF
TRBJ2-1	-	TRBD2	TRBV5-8	TGTGCCAGCAGCCGGGAGGCGGATTTAGGCCCCTACAATGAGCAGTTCTTC	CASSREADLGPYNEQFF
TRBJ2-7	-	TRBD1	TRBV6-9	TGTGCCAGCAGAACCGGGACAGGGAATAACTACGAGCAGTACTTC	CASRTGTGNNYEQYF
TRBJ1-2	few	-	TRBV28	TGTGCCAGCAGTTTGAGCAACTATGGCTACACCTTC	CASSLSNYGYTF
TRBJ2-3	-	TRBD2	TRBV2	TGTGCCAGCAGTGACTTGGGACTAGCTGGCACAGATACGCAGTATTTT	CASSDLGLAGTDTQYF
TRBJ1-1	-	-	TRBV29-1	TGCAGCGTTGCGGGACAACTAGGCGCTGAAGCTTTCTTT	CSVAGQLGAEAFF